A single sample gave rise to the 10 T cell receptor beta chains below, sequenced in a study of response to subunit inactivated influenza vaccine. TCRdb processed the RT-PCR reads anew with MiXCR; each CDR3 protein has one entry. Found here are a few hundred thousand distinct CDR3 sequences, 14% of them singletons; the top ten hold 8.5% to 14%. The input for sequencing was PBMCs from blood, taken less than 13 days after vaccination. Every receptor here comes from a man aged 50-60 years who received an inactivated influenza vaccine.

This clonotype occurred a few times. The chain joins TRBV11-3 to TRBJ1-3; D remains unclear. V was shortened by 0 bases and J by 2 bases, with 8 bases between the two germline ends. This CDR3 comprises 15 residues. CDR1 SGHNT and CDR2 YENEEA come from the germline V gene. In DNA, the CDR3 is TGTGCCAGCAGCTTAGATGGAGCTGCTGGAAACACCATATATTTT. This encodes CASSLDGAAGNTIYF. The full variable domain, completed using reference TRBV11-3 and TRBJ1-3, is EAGVVQSPRYKIIEKKQPVAFWCNPISGHNTLYWYLQNLGQGPELLIRYENEEAVDDSQLPKDRFSAERLKGVDSTLKIQPAELGDSAVYLCASSLDGAAGNTIYFGEGSWLTVV.

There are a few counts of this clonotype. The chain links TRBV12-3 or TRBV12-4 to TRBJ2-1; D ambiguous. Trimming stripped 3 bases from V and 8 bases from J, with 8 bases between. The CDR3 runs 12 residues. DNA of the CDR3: TGTGCCAGCAGTTTCAGCGTGCATGAGCAGTTCTTC. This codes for CASSFSVHEQFF.

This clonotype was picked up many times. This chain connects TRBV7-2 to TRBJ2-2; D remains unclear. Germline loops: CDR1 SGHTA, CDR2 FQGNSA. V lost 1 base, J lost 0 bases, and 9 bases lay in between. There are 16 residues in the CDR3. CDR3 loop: CASSLEIRTNTGELFF. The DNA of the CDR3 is TGTGCCAGCAGCTTAGAGATCCGGACGAACACCGGGGAGCTGTTTTTT.

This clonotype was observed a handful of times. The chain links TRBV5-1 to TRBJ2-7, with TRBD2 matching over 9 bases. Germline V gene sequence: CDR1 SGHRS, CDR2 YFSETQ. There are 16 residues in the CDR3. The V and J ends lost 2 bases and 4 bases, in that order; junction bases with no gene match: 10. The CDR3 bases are TGCGCCAGCAGCTTAGGGCCGCGACTAGCGGCGTACGAGCAGTACTTC. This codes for CASSLGPRLAAYEQYF.

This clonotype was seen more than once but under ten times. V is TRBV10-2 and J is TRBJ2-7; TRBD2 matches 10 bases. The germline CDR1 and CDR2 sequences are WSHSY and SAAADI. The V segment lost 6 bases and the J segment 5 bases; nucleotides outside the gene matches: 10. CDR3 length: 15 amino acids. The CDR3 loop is CASRASGSPLNEQYF. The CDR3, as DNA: TGCGCCAGCAGGGCTAGCGGGAGCCCCTTAAACGAGCAGTACTTC.

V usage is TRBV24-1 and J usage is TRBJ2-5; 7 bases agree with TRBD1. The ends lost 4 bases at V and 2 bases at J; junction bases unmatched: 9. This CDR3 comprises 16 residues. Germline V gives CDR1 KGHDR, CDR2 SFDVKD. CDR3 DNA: TGTGCCACCAGTGAAACCGGGACAGCGAATCAAGAGACCCAGTACTTC. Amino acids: CATSETGTANQETQYF.

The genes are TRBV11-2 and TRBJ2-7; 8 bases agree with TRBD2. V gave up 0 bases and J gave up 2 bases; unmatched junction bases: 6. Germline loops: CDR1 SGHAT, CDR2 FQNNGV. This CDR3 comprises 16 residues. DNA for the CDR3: TGTGCCAGCAGCTTAGACCGGGTAGCGGGGACCTACGAGCAGTACTTC. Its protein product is CASSLDRVAGTYEQYF. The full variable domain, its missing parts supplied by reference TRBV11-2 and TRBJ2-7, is EAGVAQSPRYKIIEKRQSVAFWCNPISGHATLYWYQQILGQGPKLLIQFQNNGVVDDSQLPKDRFSAERLKGVDSTLKIQPAKLEDSAVYLCASSLDRVAGTYEQYFGPGTRLTVT.

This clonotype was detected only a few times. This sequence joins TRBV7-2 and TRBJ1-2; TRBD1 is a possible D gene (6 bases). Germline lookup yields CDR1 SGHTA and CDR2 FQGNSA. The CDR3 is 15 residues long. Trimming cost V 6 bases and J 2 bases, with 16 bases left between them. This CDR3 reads CASSRIPGENYGYTF. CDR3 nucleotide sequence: TGTGCCAGCAGTCGTATCCCAGGGGAAAACTATGGCTACACCTTC.

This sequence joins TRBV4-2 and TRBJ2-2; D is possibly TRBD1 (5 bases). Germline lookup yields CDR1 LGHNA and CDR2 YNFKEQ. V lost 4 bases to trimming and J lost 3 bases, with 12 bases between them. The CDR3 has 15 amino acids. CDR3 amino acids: CASSLPLTDTGELFF. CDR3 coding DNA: TGTGCCAGCAGCCTCCCCTTGACAGACACCGGGGAGCTGTTTTTT.

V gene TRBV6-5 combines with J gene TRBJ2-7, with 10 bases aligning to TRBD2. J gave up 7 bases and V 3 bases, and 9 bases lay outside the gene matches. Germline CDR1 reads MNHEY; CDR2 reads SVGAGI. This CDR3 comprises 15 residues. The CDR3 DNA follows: TGTGCCAGCAGTTATAGCGGGGGGCCGGTGCGGGAGCAGTACTTC. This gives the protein CASSYSGGPVREQYF.